This TCR beta chain was sequenced for a study of naive and memory T cell subsets. Two oligonucleotides, mixed equimolar, formed the beta constant-region primer covering TRBC1 and TRBC2. Nested alpha and beta constant-region primers with the SP2 primer drove four PCR rounds on ligated cDNA. TCRdb processed the UMI-ligation and nested PCR reads anew with MiXCR; each CDR3 protein has one entry. The sample carries about 160,000 distinct CDR3 sequences, about 23% recorded once. Trimming cost V 6 bases and J 5 bases; bases outside gene matches: 20. The CDR3 has 17 amino acids. Per germline, CDR1 DFQATT and CDR2 SNEGSKA (reference sequence). Separate alpha and beta amplification began at the second PCR step. Four subsets defined by CD45RA and CD27 were sorted after CD3, CD4, CD8 and live/dead staining. Remarks on this clonotype: The antigen is undetermined.

Whole-study findings and limits: There was no ground truth to check naive and memory subset results. Possibly reflecting memory cells re-expressing CD45RA, a few larger clonotypes occurred in naive repertoires, especially CD8.

The rearrangement links TRBV20-1 to TRBJ2-7; 9 bases align to TRBD2. This receptor was identified in a human donor in good health. Material for sequencing was naive CD4+ T cells from blood. CDR3 loop: CSARREGNVGLENEQYF. CDR3 sequence (DNA): TGCAGTGCAAGGCGGGAGGGAAACGTAGGACTAGAGAACGAGCAGTACTTC.